This T cell receptor (beta chain) is drawn from a study of T cells after yellow fever vaccination. The study, taken as a whole, reports: Compared with primary, the secondary response was weaker and peaked at day 5, not 15. Reappearing after the booster were most of the clones from primary vaccination (around 96% CD4, around 88% CD8). Abundant bulk-derived clonotypes could contaminate FACS-sorted repertoires.

The germline gives CDR1 MDHEN, CDR2 SYDVKM. The ends were cut back, 8 bases at V and 5 bases at J, with 16 bases in the middle. The CDR3 is made up of 13 amino acids. Generation of TCR cDNA used 5'RACE template switching (which added a universal primer site and UMIs). TCRdb recomputed calls from the 5' RACE reads with MiXCR, one row per CDR3 protein. The repertoire has 75,000 to 100,000 distinct CDR3 sequences, 7.5% to 10% of them found once; the top ten carry roughly 17%. This clonotype was counted a few times. The receptor comes from a man between 18 and 35 years old who received the YFV17D yellow fever vaccine. The source was CD8+ T cells not binding an NS4B(214-222) dextramer, sorted from PBMCs, collected around 15 days after the first yellow fever vaccination. The chain joins TRBV28 to TRBJ2-7, with D possibly matching TRBD1 (5 bases). In nucleotides, the CDR3 is TGTGCCAGCCAAGGAAGGGGTTGGCACGAGCAGTACGTC. It translates to CASQGRGWHEQYV.